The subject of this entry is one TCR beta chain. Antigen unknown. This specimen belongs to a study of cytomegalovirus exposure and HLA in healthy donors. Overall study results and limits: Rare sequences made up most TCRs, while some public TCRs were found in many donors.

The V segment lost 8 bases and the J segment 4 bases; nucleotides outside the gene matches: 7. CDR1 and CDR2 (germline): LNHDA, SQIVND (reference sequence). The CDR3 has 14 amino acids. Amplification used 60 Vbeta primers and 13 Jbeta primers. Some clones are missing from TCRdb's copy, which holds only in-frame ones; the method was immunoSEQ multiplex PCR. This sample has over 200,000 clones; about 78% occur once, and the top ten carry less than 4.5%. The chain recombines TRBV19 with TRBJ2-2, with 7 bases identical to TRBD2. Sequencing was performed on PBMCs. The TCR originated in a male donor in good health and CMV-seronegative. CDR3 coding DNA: TGTGCCAGTCAGGCGTGGGAGGGCACCGGGGAGCTGTTTTTT. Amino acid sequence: CASQAWEGTGELFF.